This T cell receptor beta chain was identified in a study of PD-L1 blockade in urothelial cancer. Study-wide background: Patients began atezolizumab, 1,200 mg intravenously every 3 weeks, in about 2014.

Patients were diagnosed with urothelial carcinoma, either locally advanced or metastatic. V lost 0 bases, J lost 2 bases, and 1 base stayed unmatched. CDR1 and CDR2 from the germline V gene are SGDLS and YYNGEE. The CDR3 totals 14 residues. Generated by immunoSEQ multiplex PCR, the TCRdb table keeps only in-frame clones and is missing some. The sample carries tens of thousands of clones, nearly 90% recorded once. This material consisted of PBMCs, taken around atezolizumab (anti-PD-L1) treatment. The chain joins TRBV9 to TRBJ2-5, with TRBD2 matching over 7 bases. This TCR derives from a man between 60 and 75 years old with urothelial cancer. The CDR3 bases are TGTGCCAGCAGCGTAGAGGGAGGGCAAGAGACCCAGTACTTC. Translating it yields CASSVEGGQETQYF.